This TCR beta chain was obtained from a study of Graves' ophthalmopathy and Graves' hyperthyroidism. This clonotype was counted many times. Amplification of TCR beta CDR3 regions used RNA transcripts. Investigators did first-round RT-PCR with HTBI primers, then second-round multiplex PCR. MiXCR, run by TCRdb on the multiplex PCR reads, gives a single entry per CDR3 protein. The sample includes some 210,000 distinct CDR3 sequences, around 30% of them seen just once. The TCR was taken from a man in his fifties or sixties with Graves' ophthalmopathy. Sequences were obtained from peripheral blood.

The CDR3 sequence is CASSQERQGAGEQYF. The CDR3 coding sequence is TGTGCCAGCAGCCAAGAAAGACAGGGGGCTGGGGAGCAGTACTTC. V usage is TRBV3-1 and J usage is TRBJ2-7, with TRBD1 matching over 10 bases. The germline gives CDR1 LGHDT, CDR2 YNNKEL (reference sequence). There are 15 residues in the CDR3. Trimming at V came to 0 bases and at J to 7 bases, leaving 6 bases not matched to a gene.